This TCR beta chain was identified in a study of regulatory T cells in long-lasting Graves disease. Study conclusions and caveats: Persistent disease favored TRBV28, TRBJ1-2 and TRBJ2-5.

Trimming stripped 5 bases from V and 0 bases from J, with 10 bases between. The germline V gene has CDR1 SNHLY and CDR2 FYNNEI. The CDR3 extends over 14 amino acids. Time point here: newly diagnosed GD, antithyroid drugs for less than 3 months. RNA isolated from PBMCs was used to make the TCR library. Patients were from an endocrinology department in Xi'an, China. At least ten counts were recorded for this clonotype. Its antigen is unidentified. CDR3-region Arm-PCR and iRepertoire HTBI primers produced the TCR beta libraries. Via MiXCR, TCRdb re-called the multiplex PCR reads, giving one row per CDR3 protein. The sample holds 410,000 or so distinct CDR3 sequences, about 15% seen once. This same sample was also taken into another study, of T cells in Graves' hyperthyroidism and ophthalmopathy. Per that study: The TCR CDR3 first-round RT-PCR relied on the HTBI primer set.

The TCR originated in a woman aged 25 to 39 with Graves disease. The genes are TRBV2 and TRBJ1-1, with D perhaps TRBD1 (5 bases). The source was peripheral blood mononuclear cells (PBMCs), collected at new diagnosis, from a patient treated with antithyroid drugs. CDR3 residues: CASSSIGVNTEAFF. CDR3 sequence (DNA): TGTGCCAGCAGTTCAATAGGGGTGAACACTGAAGCTTTCTTT.